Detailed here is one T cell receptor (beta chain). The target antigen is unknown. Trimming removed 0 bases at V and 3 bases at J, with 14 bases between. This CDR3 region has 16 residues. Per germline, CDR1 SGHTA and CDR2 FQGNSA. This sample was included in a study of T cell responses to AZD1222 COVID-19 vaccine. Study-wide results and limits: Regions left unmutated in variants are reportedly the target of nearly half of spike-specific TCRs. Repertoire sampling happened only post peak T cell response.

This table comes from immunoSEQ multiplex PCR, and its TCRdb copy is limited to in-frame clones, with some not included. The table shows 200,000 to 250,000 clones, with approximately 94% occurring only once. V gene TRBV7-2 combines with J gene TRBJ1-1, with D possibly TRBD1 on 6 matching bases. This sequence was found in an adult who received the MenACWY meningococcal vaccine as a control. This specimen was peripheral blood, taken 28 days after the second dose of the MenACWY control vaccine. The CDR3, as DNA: TGTGCCAGCAGCTTAGCGAGGGGGATATGGGACACTGAAGCTTTCTTT. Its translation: CASSLARGIWDTEAFF.